The 19 T cell receptor beta chains below come from one sample, sequenced in a study of CD8 T cells in ankylosing spondylitis. TCRdb passed the 5' RACE reads through MiXCR, listing each CDR3 protein once. The sample lists 210,000 or so distinct CDR3 sequences; around a quarter were seen once. The sample consisted of blood, either unsorted or a sorted T cell fraction (not recorded which). These receptors came from a male donor with ankylosing spondylitis or in good health (not recorded which).

The chain recombines TRBV24-1 with TRBJ2-1, with a weak D call TRBD2 (6 bases). The CDR3 totals 13 residues. V lost 5 bases, J lost 5 bases, and 9 bases lay in between. Germline CDR1 KGHDR, CDR2 SFDVKD. The CDR3 region has the DNA TGTGCCACCAGTGGAGCGGGTCACAATGAGCAGTTCTTC. Translating gives CATSGAGHNEQFF.

This CDR3 reads CAISETGDTQYF. DNA of the CDR3: TGTGCCATCAGCGAGACGGGAGATACGCAGTATTTT. The V call is TRBV10-3, the J call TRBJ2-3; D remains unclear. The CDR3 is 12 residues long. The ends were cut back, 6 bases at V and 5 bases at J, with 9 bases in the middle. The V gene's germline CDR1 is ENHRY and CDR2 SYGVKD.

This clonotype was counted at least ten times. V gene TRBV4-3 combines with J gene TRBJ2-1; 9 bases fit TRBD2. CDR1 is LGHNA, CDR2 YSLEER, per germline. The CDR3 loop spans 17 amino acids. With V trimmed by 0 bases and J by 0 bases, 3 bases remained unmatched. CDR3: CASSQDVSGSSYNEQFF. CDR3 DNA: TGCGCCAGCAGCCAAGATGTTAGCGGGAGCTCCTACAATGAGCAGTTCTTC.

This clonotype has ten or more counts. V usage is TRBV10-3 and J usage is TRBJ2-5; 8 bases agree with TRBD2. The germline gives CDR1 ENHRY, CDR2 SYGVKD. The V segment lost 3 bases and the J segment 7 bases; nucleotides outside the gene matches: 10. The CDR3 totals 15 residues. The CDR3, as DNA: TGTGCCATCAGTGAAAGTGGCGGGAGGCGTGGGACCCAGTACTTC. It is translated as CAISESGGRRGTQYF.

The table lists this clonotype with a few counts. This chain joins TRBV5-6 and TRBJ1-3; D call uncertain. The CDR3 totals 14 residues. Trimming removed 6 bases from V and 7 bases from J, with 17 bases in between. Germline loops: CDR1 SGHDT, CDR2 YYEEEE. CDR3 sequence (DNA): TGTGCCAGCACCCTAAGAAGGCCGGGGAACACCATATATTTT. Amino acid sequence: CASTLRRPGNTIYF.

This clonotype was picked up many times. CDR3 DNA sequence: TGCGCCAGCAGCTCCCCTAGCCAGACAGATACGCAGTATTTT. Translated, it gives CASSSPSQTDTQYF. V usage is TRBV5-1 and J usage is TRBJ2-3; TRBD2 might be the D (5 bases). Per germline, CDR1 SGHRS and CDR2 YFSETQ. The CDR3 spans 14 residues. Trimming removed 3 bases from V and 3 bases from J, with 11 bases in between.

This clonotype was detected many times. This rearrangement joins TRBV20-1 to TRBJ1-6; the match to TRBD1 covers 7 bases. This CDR3 spans 15 amino acids. J gave up 12 bases and V 4 bases, and 15 bases lay outside the gene matches. CDR1 is DFQATT, CDR2 SNEGSKA, per germline (reference sequence). CDR3 sequence: CSATGRGRDSQPLHF. The CDR3 nucleotides are TGCAGTGCTACCGGAAGAGGAAGGGACAGCCAACCCCTCCACTTT.

This clonotype appeared a few times. The chain employs TRBV6-1 and TRBJ2-7; no clear D. CDR3 length: 14 residues. The V end lost 5 bases, the J end lost 1 base, and 12 bases lay between the germline ends. CDR1 and CDR2 from the germline V gene are MNHNS and SASEGT. The CDR3 loop is CASSLYLESYEQYF. In DNA form, the CDR3 reads TGTGCCAGCAGTCTTTACTTGGAATCCTACGAGCAGTACTTC.

This clonotype has more than one count but fewer than ten. The gene calls are TRBV5-4 and TRBJ2-2; 7 positions match TRBD1. V shed 3 bases, J shed 0 bases, and the junction held 2 bases outside the gene matches. Germline V gives CDR1 SGHNT, CDR2 YYREEE (reference sequence). The CDR3 sequence is 15 residues long. CDR3 sequence reads: CASSWDSANTGELFF. The CDR3 nucleotides read TGTGCCAGCAGCTGGGACAGCGCGAACACCGGGGAGCTGTTTTTT.

This chain connects TRBV15 to TRBJ2-1, with TRBD1 matching 9 bases. V was pared by 5 bases and J by 4 bases, with 9 bases of the junction left unmatched. The germline V gene has CDR1 LNHNV and CDR2 YYDKDF (reference sequence). The length of the CDR3 is 16 residues. The CDR3 is CATSGRMGQGYNEQFF. The CDR3 DNA reads TGTGCCACCAGCGGCCGGATGGGACAGGGATACAATGAGCAGTTCTTC.

This clonotype was counted between two and nine times. The chain combines TRBV29-1 with TRBJ2-7; 11 bases line up with TRBD1. This CDR3 comprises 15 residues. In germline, CDR1 is SQVTM, CDR2 ANQGSEA. After removal of 4 bases from V and 4 bases from J, the junction contained 9 bases not matched to a gene. CDR3 in DNA: TGCAGCGTTGGAAGCGGACAGGGGGCGTCTTACGAGCAGTACTTC. This gives the protein CSVGSGQGASYEQYF.

As to this clonotype: A much larger clone lies a single base off, so this may be a read error. V and J are TRBV5-1 and TRBJ2-2; D possibly matches TRBD1 or TRBD2 (5 bases each). Germline lookup yields CDR1 SGHRS and CDR2 YFSETQ. CDR3 length: 16 residues. The germline V and J ends were trimmed by 0 bases and 9 bases, with 18 bases remaining between them. CDR3 nucleotides: TGCGCCAGCAGCTTGGGGTTCCCTAAAGGGACCAGGGAGCTGTTTTTT. Encoded protein: CASSLGFPKGTRELFF.

The rearrangement joins TRBV29-1 to TRBJ2-3; possibly TRBD1 for D (6 bases). The V end was cut by 0 bases, the J end by 3 bases, with 19 bases between. The CDR3 covers 17 residues. The germline V gene has CDR1 SQVTM and CDR2 ANQGSEA. CDR3: CSVEDQPTGVATDTQYF. CDR3 bases: TGCAGCGTTGAAGACCAACCGACAGGCGTAGCGACAGATACGCAGTATTTT.

V is TRBV25-1 and J is TRBJ1-1; TRBD1 agrees at 7 bases. After removal of 5 bases from V and 3 bases from J, the junction contained 9 bases not matched to a gene. Per the germline V gene, CDR1 is MGHDK and CDR2 is SYGVNS. The CDR3 consists of 15 residues. As DNA, the CDR3 is TGTGCCAGCAGTCCTTCGACAGGGTGGGACACTGAAGCTTTCTTT. Amino acids: CASSPSTGWDTEAFF.

This clonotype was observed many times. The V call is TRBV4-2, the J call TRBJ2-1; weak D call: TRBD2 (5 bases). This CDR3 is 16 amino acids long. From germline, CDR1 is LGHNA and CDR2 YNFKEQ. The V gene lost 2 bases and the J gene lost 0 bases, with 11 bases spanning the gap. CDR3 bases: TGTGCCAGCAGCCAAAGGGTAGCGAACTCCTACAATGAGCAGTTCTTC. The encoded protein is CASSQRVANSYNEQFF.

As concerns this clonotype: At one boundary the junction diverges from the germline segment, which might be a read error. The rearrangement uses TRBV2 and TRBJ2-7; D not certain. The CDR3 is made up of 13 amino acids. Germline assignment: CDR1 SNHLY and CDR2 FYNNEI. The CDR3 DNA follows: TGTGCCAGCAGTGAAGAGGTAGCCCACGAGCAGTCCTTC. Translating gives CASSEEVAHEQSF.

The chain recombines TRBV7-9 with TRBJ2-2; D ambiguous. The germline V gene has CDR1 SEHNR and CDR2 FQNEAQ (reference sequence). Trimming left V 5 bases short and J 2 bases short, with 12 bases between. The CDR3 totals 15 residues. The CDR3, as DNA: TGTGCCAGCAGCCCGCGAATCGGAAACACCGGGGAGCTGTTTTTT. Protein sequence: CASSPRIGNTGELFF. Together with reference TRBV7-9 and TRBJ2-2, the CDR3 gives the full variable domain: DTGVSQNPRHKITKRGQNVTFRCDPISEHNRLYWYRQTLGQGPEFLTYFQNEAQLEKSRLLSDRFSAERPKGSFSTLEIQRTEQGDSAMYLCASSPRIGNTGELFFGEGSRLTVL.

This clonotype was counted ten times or more. The chain is built from TRBV10-3 and TRBJ2-7; 10 bases align to TRBD2. The CDR3 has 17 amino acids. With V trimmed by 0 bases and J by 0 bases, 5 bases remained unmatched. Per germline, CDR1 ENHRY and CDR2 SYGVKD. CDR3 bases: TGTGCCATCAGTGAGTCGCGAGCGGGGGGGAGCTCCTACGAGCAGTACTTC. Its translation: CAISESRAGGSSYEQYF.

This clonotype was picked up many times. The chain employs TRBV20-1 and TRBJ2-7; no clear D. This CDR3 has 14 amino acids. The germline V gene has CDR1 DFQATT and CDR2 SNEGSKA (reference sequence). V lost 8 bases, J lost 6 bases, and 23 bases lay in between. Written as DNA, the CDR3 is TGCAGTCCTACATTAAGGACCCCCGGCGGCGAGCAGTACTTC. The encoded protein is CSPTLRTPGGEQYF.